The sequence of this TCR beta chain was determined in a study of T cells in Graves' hyperthyroidism and ophthalmopathy. For the study at large: The initial diagnosis was the point when peripheral blood was collected, ahead of any treatment.

Relative to its sample, this clonotype is medium-sized. The CDR3 is 12 amino acids. Germline V gene sequence: CDR1 WNHNN, CDR2 SYGVQD (reference sequence). The germline V and J ends were trimmed by 1 base and 8 bases, with 7 bases remaining between them. RNA transcripts provided the source from which TCR beta CDR3 regions were amplified. Using the HTBI primer set, a first-round RT-PCR was run on the TCR CDR3. Using its own MiXCR run on the multiplex PCR reads, TCRdb lists one record per CDR3 protein. The sample has about 52,000 distinct CDR3 sequences; roughly 50% are singletons. Researchers barred patients who had uncontrolled infection, other autoimmune disease, pregnancy or lactation.

The receptor comes from a woman aged 45-65 years with Graves' ophthalmopathy. The V gene is TRBV10-1, the J gene TRBJ2-3; D is unresolved. The sample comprised blood. In nucleotides, the CDR3 is TGCGCCAGCAGTGAGTGGGGTGGTACGCAGTATTTT. Its protein product is CASSEWGGTQYF.